This TCR beta chain came from a study of blood T cell repertoires in COVID-19. Allocation to cohorts depended on clinical history reported by the participants. V shed 3 bases and J shed 6 bases, with 12 bases lying between them. Germline lookup yields CDR1 SGDLS and CDR2 YYNGEE. The CDR3 spans 13 residues. Profiled with immunoSEQ multiplex PCR; TCRdb holds only in-frame clones, not every one. This sample carries approximately 170,000 clones, around 84% of them seen once, and the ten largest clones take roughly 8%. The TCR sequence derives from a woman in her fifties or sixties who had recovered from COVID-19. Specimen: PBMCs or T cells enriched from blood (not recorded which). The genes are TRBV9 and TRBJ2-5; D remains ambiguous. The CDR3 loop reads CASSALGLKTQYF. The CDR3 nucleotides read TGTGCCAGCAGCGCCCTCGGGTTGAAGACCCAGTACTTC.